This TCR beta chain was retrieved from a study of read filtering for tumor transcriptome and immune sequencing. This library used approximately 370 ng RNA and molecular barcoded adaptors spanning alpha/delta and beta/gamma chains. TCRdb re-called the reads through MiXCR, storing one row per CDR3 protein. Found here are tens of thousands of distinct CDR3 sequences, approximately 15% of them singletons; the top ten hold roughly 44%. About this clonotype itself: The antigen remains unidentified. Since the CDR3 does not end with the conserved phenylalanine or tryptophan, this likely comes from a read error.

This CDR3 contains 14 residues. CDR1 SGHVS and CDR2 FQNEAQ come from the germline V gene. V shed 3 bases and J 7 bases; nucleotides not matched to a gene: 6. Study-wide results and caveats: Sorted CD138-negative bone marrow cells were not purified T cells.

The receptor comes from a donor older than 35 with multiple myeloma. Sequencing used a population of CD138-negative cells sorted from bone marrow. The V and J genes are TRBV7-8 and TRBJ2-1; 7 positions agree with TRBD2. CDR3 sequence (DNA): TGTGCCAGCAGCTTGACTAGCAGGAGGAATGAGCAGTTCCTC. This translates into CASSLTSRRNEQFL.